This T cell receptor beta chain comes out of a study of blood T cells in healthy people across ages. Overall study findings and caveats: TCR beta diversity was tightly associated with the proportion of naive T cells.

A sample-barcoded 5' primer and a J-beta primer mix were used in a second PCR of roughly 7 to 12 cycles. MiXCR was run by TCRdb on the 5' RACE reads, yielding one entry per CDR3 protein. The data contain around 1,000,000 distinct CDR3 sequences, around 25% of them singletons. The germline CDR1 and CDR2 sequences are SGHTA and FQGNSA. The ends were cut back, 9 bases at V and 10 bases at J, with 15 bases in the middle. The CDR3 has 12 residues. This clonotype appeared a few times. Its antigen is not known. These data are also associated with another study on T cells of mothers and their children.

The sequence was obtained from a girl under 10 years old in good health. Sequenced material: blood. V gene TRBV7-2 combines with J gene TRBJ1-4, with D perhaps TRBD1 (6 bases). Written as DNA, the CDR3 is TGTGCCAGTACTCAGGGGCTAGGAAAACTGTTTTTT. This gives the protein CASTQGLGKLFF.